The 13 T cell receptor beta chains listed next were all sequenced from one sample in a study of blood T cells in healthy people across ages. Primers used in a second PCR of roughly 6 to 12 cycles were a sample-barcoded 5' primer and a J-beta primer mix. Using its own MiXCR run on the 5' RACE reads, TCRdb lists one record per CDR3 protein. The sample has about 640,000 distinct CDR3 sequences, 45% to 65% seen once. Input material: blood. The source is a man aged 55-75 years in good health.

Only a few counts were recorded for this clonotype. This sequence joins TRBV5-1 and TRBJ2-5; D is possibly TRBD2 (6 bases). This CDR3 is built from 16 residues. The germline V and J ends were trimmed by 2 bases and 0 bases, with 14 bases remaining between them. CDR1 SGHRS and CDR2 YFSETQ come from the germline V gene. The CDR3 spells CASSFPPGGNQETQYF. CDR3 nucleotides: TGCGCCAGCAGCTTTCCTCCCGGGGGTAACCAAGAGACCCAGTACTTC. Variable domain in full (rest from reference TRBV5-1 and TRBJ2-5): KAGVTQTPRYLIKTRGQQVTLSCSPISGHRSVSWYQQTPGQGLQFLFEYFSETQRNKGNFPGRFSGRQFSNSRSEMNVSTLELGDSALYLCASSFPPGGNQETQYFGPGTRLLVL.

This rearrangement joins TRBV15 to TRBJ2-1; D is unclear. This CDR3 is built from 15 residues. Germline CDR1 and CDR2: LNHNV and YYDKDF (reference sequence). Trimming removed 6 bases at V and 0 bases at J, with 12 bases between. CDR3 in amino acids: CATSPRSISYNEQFF. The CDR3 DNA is TGTGCCACCAGTCCTAGAAGTATCTCCTACAATGAGCAGTTCTTC.

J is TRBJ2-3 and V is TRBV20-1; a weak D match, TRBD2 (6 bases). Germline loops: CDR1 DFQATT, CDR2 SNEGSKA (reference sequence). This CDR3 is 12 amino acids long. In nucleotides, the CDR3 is TGCAGGGCGGGGCTATCTGAAGATACGCAGTATTTT. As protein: CRAGLSEDTQYF.

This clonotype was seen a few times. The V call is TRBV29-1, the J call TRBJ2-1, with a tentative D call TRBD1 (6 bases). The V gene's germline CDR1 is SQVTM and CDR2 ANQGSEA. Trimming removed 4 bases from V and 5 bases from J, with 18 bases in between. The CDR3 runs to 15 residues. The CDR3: CSVVPPRQGNNEQFF. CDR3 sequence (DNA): TGCAGCGTTGTTCCTCCTAGGCAGGGGAACAATGAGCAGTTCTTC.

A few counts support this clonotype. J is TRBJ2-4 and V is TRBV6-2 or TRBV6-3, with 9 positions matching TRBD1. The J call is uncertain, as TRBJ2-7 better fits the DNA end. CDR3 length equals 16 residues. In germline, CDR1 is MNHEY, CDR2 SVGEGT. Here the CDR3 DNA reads TGTGCCACCGCGAGGCCCAGACAGGGGGGTCGCTACGAGCAGTACTTC. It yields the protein CATARPRQGGRYEQYF.

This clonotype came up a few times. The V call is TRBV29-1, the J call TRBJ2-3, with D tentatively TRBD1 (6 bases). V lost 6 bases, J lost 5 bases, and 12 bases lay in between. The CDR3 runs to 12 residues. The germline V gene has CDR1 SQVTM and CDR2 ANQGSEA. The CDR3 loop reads CSVNREIDTQYF. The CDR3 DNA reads TGCAGCGTGAACAGGGAAATAGATACGCAGTATTTT.

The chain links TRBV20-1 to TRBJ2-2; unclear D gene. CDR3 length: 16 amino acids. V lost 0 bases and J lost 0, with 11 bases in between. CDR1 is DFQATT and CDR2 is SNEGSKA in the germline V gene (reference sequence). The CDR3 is CSARDLRTPNTGELFF. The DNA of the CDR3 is TGCAGTGCTAGAGATCTCCGCACTCCGAACACCGGGGAGCTGTTTTTT.

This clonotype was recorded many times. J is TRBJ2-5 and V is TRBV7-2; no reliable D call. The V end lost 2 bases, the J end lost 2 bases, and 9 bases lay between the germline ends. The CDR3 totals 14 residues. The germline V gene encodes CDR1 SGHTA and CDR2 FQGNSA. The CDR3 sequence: CASSLSAGQETQYF. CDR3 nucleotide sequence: TGTGCCAGCAGCTTATCGGCAGGTCAAGAGACCCAGTACTTC.

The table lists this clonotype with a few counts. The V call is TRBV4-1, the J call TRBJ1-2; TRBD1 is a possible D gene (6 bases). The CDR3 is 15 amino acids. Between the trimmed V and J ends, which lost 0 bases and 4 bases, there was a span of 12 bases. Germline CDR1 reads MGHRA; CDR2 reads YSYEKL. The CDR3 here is CASSQEEGDGYGYTF. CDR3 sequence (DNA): TGCGCCAGCAGCCAAGAGGAGGGGGATGGCTATGGCTACACCTTC.

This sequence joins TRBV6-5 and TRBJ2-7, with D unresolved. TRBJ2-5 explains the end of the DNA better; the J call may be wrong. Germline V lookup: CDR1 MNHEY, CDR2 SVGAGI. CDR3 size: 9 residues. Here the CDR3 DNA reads TGTGCCAGCAAAGAGACCCAGTACTTC. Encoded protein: CASKETQYF.

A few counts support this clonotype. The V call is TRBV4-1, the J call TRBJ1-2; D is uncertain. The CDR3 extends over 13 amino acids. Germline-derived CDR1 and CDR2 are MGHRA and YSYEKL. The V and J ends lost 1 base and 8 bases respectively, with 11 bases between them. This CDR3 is CASSQVSSRGYTF. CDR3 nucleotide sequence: TGCGCCAGCAGCCAAGTTTCATCTCGAGGCTACACCTTC.

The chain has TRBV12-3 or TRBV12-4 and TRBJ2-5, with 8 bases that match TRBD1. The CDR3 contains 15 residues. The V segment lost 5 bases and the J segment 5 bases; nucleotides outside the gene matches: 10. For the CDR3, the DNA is TGTGCCAGCAGTCCAGGGGACAGGCTGGGGGAGACCCAGTACTTC. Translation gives CASSPGDRLGETQYF.

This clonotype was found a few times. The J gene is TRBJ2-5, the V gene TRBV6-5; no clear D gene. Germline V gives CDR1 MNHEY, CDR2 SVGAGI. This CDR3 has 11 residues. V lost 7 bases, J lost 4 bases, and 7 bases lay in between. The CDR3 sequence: CASKLTETQYF. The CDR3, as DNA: TGTGCCAGCAAGCTGACAGAGACCCAGTACTTC.